A single sample is the source of the 18 T cell receptor beta chains below, sequenced in a study of blood T cell repertoires in COVID-19. Produced via immunoSEQ multiplex PCR; TCRdb's table is partial and in-frame only. The table has some 150,000 clones, around 87% seen once; the top ten hold less than 4%. Specimen: peripheral blood. Receptors were obtained from a woman aged 55-70 years with active COVID-19.

This chain connects TRBV9 to TRBJ2-4; 10 bases line up with TRBD2. The CDR3 sequence is 16 residues long. The V segment lost 0 bases and the J segment 4 bases; nucleotides outside the gene matches: 4. Germline V lookup: CDR1 SGDLS, CDR2 YYNGEE. CDR3 bases: TGTGCCAGCAGCGTAGTTGATAGCGGGGGGAAAAACATTCAGTACTTC. Its translation: CASSVVDSGGKNIQYF.

The chain joins TRBV6-6 to TRBJ2-7; 8 nucleotides line up with TRBD1. Losses at the gene ends were 6 bases for V and 5 bases for J; bases not matched to a gene: 12. The CDR3 covers 15 residues. Germline V CDR1 and CDR2: MNHNY, SVGAGI (reference sequence). Here the CDR3 DNA reads TGTGCCAGCAGACCCAGGACAGGGAGTAGAGACGAGCAGTACTTC. Residues: CASRPRTGSRDEQYF.

This clone was observed a handful of times. The V and J genes are TRBV7-2 and TRBJ2-7; D perhaps matches TRBD2 (6 bases). Trimming removed 1 base at V and 4 bases at J, with 14 bases between. This CDR3 has 15 amino acids. CDR1 is SGHTA and CDR2 is FQGNSA in the germline V gene. This CDR3 reads CASSLDLAGRYEQYF. The CDR3 DNA sequence: TGTGCCAGCAGCTTAGATTTGGCGGGACGGTACGAGCAGTACTTC.

A single count supports this clone. The chain recombines TRBV12-3 or TRBV12-4 with TRBJ1-6; maybe TRBD1 (6 bases). CDR3 length: 13 amino acids. Trimming cost V 4 bases and J 10 bases, with 11 bases left between them. The CDR3 spells CASSYTGISPLHF. DNA for the CDR3: TGTGCCAGCAGTTACACAGGGATATCACCCCTCCACTTT.

There are a few counts of this clone. Here the CDR3 DNA reads TGTGCCAGCAGGAGACAGGGCTTGGGGGAGCTGTTTTTT. As protein: CASRRQGLGELFF. V is TRBV12-3 or TRBV12-4 and J is TRBJ2-2; 7 positions agree with TRBD1. This CDR3 is built from 13 residues. V shed 6 bases, J shed 8 bases, and the junction held 6 bases outside the gene matches.

This clone is a singleton in its sample. V gene TRBV28 combines with J gene TRBJ2-7; D ambiguous. V was trimmed by 4 bases and J by 3 bases, leaving 19 bases between them. This CDR3 is 16 amino acids long. Germline CDR1 is MDHEN and CDR2 is SYDVKM. The CDR3 protein is CASSSRFAGHLYEQYF. CDR3 DNA: TGTGCCAGCAGTTCGCGCTTCGCAGGTCATCTCTACGAGCAGTACTTC.

The CDR3 here is CASSLGPADSSYNEQFF. The CDR3 region has the DNA TGTGCCAGCAGCTTAGGGCCAGCCGACAGCTCCTACAATGAGCAGTTCTTC. The gene calls are TRBV7-9 and TRBJ2-1; D perhaps matches TRBD1 (5 bases). Trimming stripped 1 base from V and 0 bases from J, with 13 bases between. The CDR3 has 17 residues. Germline lookup yields CDR1 SEHNR and CDR2 FQNEAQ (reference sequence).

V is TRBV5-4 and J is TRBJ2-7, with 11 bases identical to TRBD2. J was trimmed by 3 bases and V by 9 bases; bases with no gene match: 8. The length of the CDR3 is 14 residues. The germline V gene encodes CDR1 SGHNT and CDR2 YYREEE (reference sequence). This CDR3 is CATALAGEIYEQYF. CDR3 bases: TGTGCCACGGCACTAGCGGGAGAAATCTACGAGCAGTACTTC.

The count of this clone is one. This chain joins TRBV10-2 and TRBJ2-5, with 7 nucleotides matching TRBD2. The CDR3 length is 13 residues. CDR1 and CDR2 from the germline V gene are WSHSY and SAAADI. V lost 4 bases, J lost 1 base, and 0 bases stayed unmatched. CDR3 in amino acids: CASSGTSQETQYF. Here the CDR3 DNA reads TGCGCCAGCAGTGGGACTAGCCAAGAGACCCAGTACTTC.

This CDR3 reads CASSPLAGDEDQYF. CDR3 DNA sequence: TGTGCCAGCAGCCCACTAGCGGGAGACGAGGACCAGTACTTC. V is TRBV11-2 and J is TRBJ2-5, with 11 bases fitting TRBD2. Germline CDR1 reads SGHAT; CDR2 reads FQNNGV. This CDR3 region has 14 residues. V dropped 5 bases and J dropped 10; count of bases not matched to a gene: 9.

V is TRBV4-2 and J is TRBJ2-3; 10 nucleotides align to TRBD2. V shed 7 bases, J shed 3 bases, and the junction held 19 bases outside the gene matches. The germline gives CDR1 LGHNA, CDR2 YNFKEQ. The CDR3 length is 19 residues. CDR3 in amino acids: CASNSGWPSGSVSTDTQYF. CDR3 coding DNA: TGTGCCAGCAACTCAGGGTGGCCTAGCGGGAGTGTGAGTACAGATACGCAGTATTTT.

V usage is TRBV28 and J usage is TRBJ1-5; the match to TRBD1 covers 8 bases. Germline CDR1 and CDR2: MDHEN and SYDVKM. The CDR3 has 18 amino acids. Trimming removed 3 bases from V and 3 bases from J; junction bases left unmatched: 13. In nucleotides, the CDR3 is TGTGCCAGCAGTTTTTTTTGGACAGGGCTTCGGGTCAATCAGCCCCAGCATTTT. As protein: CASSFFWTGLRVNQPQHF.

The chain couples TRBV20-1 to TRBJ2-1, with 9 positions matching TRBD2. The germline CDR1 and CDR2 sequences are DFQATT and SNEGSKA (reference sequence). The V gene end was trimmed by 3 bases and the J gene end by 9 bases; junction bases not matched to a gene: 12. This CDR3 has 15 residues. This CDR3 is CSASGGQRAGGEQFF. The CDR3 DNA reads TGCAGTGCTAGTGGAGGACAAAGAGCGGGAGGTGAGCAGTTCTTC.

This chain links TRBV5-1 with TRBJ2-7; TRBD2 aligns across 14 bases. Germline V CDR1 and CDR2: SGHRS, YFSETQ. This CDR3 has 16 amino acids. V gave up 0 bases and J gave up 7 bases; unmatched junction bases: 6. Written as DNA, the CDR3 is TGCGCCAGCAGCTTGGCCCCGGGACTAGCGGGAGATGAGCAGTACTTC. Residues: CASSLAPGLAGDEQYF.

The V and J genes are TRBV7-9 and TRBJ2-7, with 7 bases aligning to TRBD1. The CDR3 consists of 13 residues. J was trimmed by 0 bases and V by 8 bases; bases with no gene match: 4. Germline V gene lookup returns CDR1 SEHNR and CDR2 FQNEAQ (reference sequence). DNA for the CDR3: TGTGCCAGCCCGGGACAGTACTCCTACGAGCAGTACTTC. As protein: CASPGQYSYEQYF. The complete variable domain, with remaining parts taken from reference TRBV7-9 and TRBJ2-7, reads DTGVSQNPRHKITKRGQNVTFRCDPISEHNRLYWYRQTLGQGPEFLTYFQNEAQLEKSRLLSDRFSAERPKGSFSTLEIQRTEQGDSAMYLCASPGQYSYEQYFGPGTRLTVT.

The CDR3, as DNA: TGTGCCAGCAGTCAAACAGCATCCTACGAGCAGTACTTC. It yields the protein CASSQTASYEQYF. This chain joins TRBV6-6 and TRBJ2-7; D remains ambiguous. Germline V lookup: CDR1 MNHNY, CDR2 SVGAGI (reference sequence). The V gene lost 5 bases and the J gene lost 1 base, with 9 bases spanning the gap. CDR3 length: 13 residues.

V usage is TRBV6-4 and J usage is TRBJ2-2; possibly TRBD1 for D (5 bases). CDR1 and CDR2 (germline): MRHNA, SNTAGT. CDR3 length: 15 amino acids. Trimming pared 2 bases from V and 4 bases from J, leaving 11 bases between. The CDR3 spells CASSDDHRSTGELFF. The CDR3, as DNA: TGTGCCAGCAGTGACGATCACAGGTCCACCGGGGAGCTGTTTTTT.

The genes are TRBV11-2 and TRBJ1-2; 8 nucleotides line up with TRBD1. V shed 0 bases, J shed 6 bases, and the junction held 9 bases outside the gene matches. The CDR3 has 16 residues. Germline CDR1 SGHAT, CDR2 FQNNGV. The CDR3 DNA reads as TGTGCCAGCAGCTTAGAGACCACAGGGGGTACCCATGGCTACACCTTC. Translated: CASSLETTGGTHGYTF.